The source of this T cell receptor beta chain is a study of cytomegalovirus exposure and HLA in healthy donors. Remarks on this clone: The antigen remains unidentified.

Germline V gene sequence: CDR1 MDHEN, CDR2 SYDVKM. The CDR3 is made up of 16 amino acids. The V segment lost 3 bases and the J segment 6 bases; nucleotides outside the gene matches: 9. General study results and limits: Specific recognition of CMV antigens was confirmed in vitro for a few chains (all CMV-associated).

Primers: 60 Vbeta forward and 13 Jbeta reverse. TCRdb keeps only in-frame clones here, not all; method: immunoSEQ multiplex PCR. Among about 110,000 clones listed, 80% were seen once. This TCR derives from a woman aged 60-70 years in good health and CMV-seropositive. The V call is TRBV28, the J call TRBJ1-5; 9 nucleotides align to TRBD1. The sequenced material came from PBMCs. This CDR3 reads CASSLVGQGTAQPQHF. In DNA form, the CDR3 reads TGTGCCAGCAGTTTGGTTGGACAGGGGACTGCTCAGCCCCAGCATTTT.